The subject of this entry is one T cell receptor beta chain. Its specificity is not known. This sample stems from a study of OX40 agonist ivuxolimab in advanced cancers. Study overall: Having had anti-PD-1, anti-PD-L1 or anti-CTLA-4 therapy before was allowed, and around 44% had some. Notes on the study in general: Also present in some nonresponders was a low level of normalized T-cell clonal expansion.

The repertoire was sequenced with immunoSEQ multiplex PCR; TCRdb's copy has only in-frame clones and lacks some. The sample has about 60,000 clones, around four fifths seen once; the top ten hold roughly 3%. CDR1 is LGHNA, CDR2 YNFKEQ, per germline. With 7 bases removed from V and 2 bases from J, the gap between germline ends came to 13 bases. CDR3 size: 14 residues. The sequencing used CD4+ or CD8+ T cells sorted from blood, collected in a trial of the OX40 agonist ivuxolimab. This chain connects TRBV4-2 to TRBJ2-3, with D perhaps TRBD1 (6 bases). The receptor was isolated from an adult with an advanced solid tumor such as melanoma, head and neck, liver or kidney cancer. The CDR3 loop reads CASKQGRATDTQYF. The CDR3 bases are TGTGCCAGCAAACAGGGTCGGGCCACAGATACGCAGTATTTT.